This T cell receptor (beta chain) was recorded in a study of shared clonotypes between healthy human individuals. Whole-study context: Donors, aged 18 to 49, were a couple of women and three men.

CDR3 length: 15 amino acids. The V end was cut by 4 bases, the J end by 6 bases, with 17 bases between. CDR1 is SGHRS and CDR2 is YFSETQ in the germline V gene. The study, taken as a whole, reports: In having few donors, the study represented limited genetic and exposure-history diversity. Clonotypes which were not shared had lower generation probabilities than clonotypes that all four donors shared.

Adult Caucasians living in Nashville, Tennessee made up all of the donors. Repertoires were generated with immunoSEQ multiplex PCR, while TCRdb's copy carries only in-frame clones and drops some. Here the sample spans about 1 million clones, about 75% being singletons. A remark on this clone: The antigen remains undetermined.

Sequenced material: memory CD4+ T cells sorted from blood. Subset meaning: CD45RA-negative fraction. The receptor was derived from a man between 18 and 35 years old in good health. The chain recombines TRBV5-1 with TRBJ2-1, with D perhaps assigned TRBD1 or TRBD2 (6 bases each). CDR3 protein: CASSRSGDSSNEQFF. The CDR3 bases are TGCGCCAGCAGCCGCTCAGGGGACTCTTCCAATGAGCAGTTCTTC.